This entry lists 4 T cell receptor beta chains sequenced from one sample in a study of cytomegalovirus exposure and HLA in healthy donors. PCR employed 60 Vbeta and 13 Jbeta primers. The assay was immunoSEQ multiplex PCR, and TCRdb's table has in-frame clones only and misses some. The sample lists 200,000 to 300,000 clones, roughly 85% occurring once. Sequencing input: PBMCs. The receptor source for this set is a girl aged 2 to 9 in good health and CMV-seronegative.

The genes are TRBV9 and TRBJ1-6; tentatively, D is TRBD1 (5 bases). The CDR3 covers 16 residues. Trimming removed 2 bases from V and 0 bases from J, with 9 bases in between. Germline V CDR1 and CDR2: SGDLS, YYNGEE. The CDR3 spells CASSVGGSSYNSPLHF. Here the CDR3 DNA reads TGTGCCAGCAGCGTCGGGGGGAGCTCCTATAATTCACCCCTCCACTTT.

The genes are TRBV30 and TRBJ1-4; TRBD1 matches at 8 bases. CDR3 size: 14 residues. The junction had 6 bases not matched to a gene; V was cut back by 5 bases and J by 4 bases. Germline CDR1 is GTSNPN and CDR2 is SVGIG (reference sequence). The CDR3 DNA is TGTGCCTGGGGTGGACAGGGTGATAATGAAAAACTGTTTTTT. Translated: CAWGGQGDNEKLFF.

This chain links TRBV5-4 with TRBJ2-3; 7 nucleotides match TRBD1. V gave up 2 bases and J gave up 6 bases; unmatched junction bases: 9. This CDR3 is built from 15 residues. The germline V gene has CDR1 SGHNT and CDR2 YYREEE (reference sequence). The DNA for the CDR3 is TGTGCCAGCAGCTTCTCCGGACAGGCTGGGGATACGCAGTATTTT. Translated, it gives CASSFSGQAGDTQYF.

The chain recombines TRBV5-1 with TRBJ2-7; 9 bases align to TRBD1. CDR1 is SGHRS, CDR2 YFSETQ, per germline. V shed 3 bases, J shed 4 bases, and the junction held 5 bases outside the gene matches. The CDR3 runs to 14 residues. The CDR3 bases are TGCGCCAGCAGCTCCCCGGGACAGGGATACGAGCAGTACTTC. Its translation is CASSSPGQGYEQYF.